Each of the 30 T cell receptor beta chains below was sequenced from the same sample in a study of shared clonotypes between healthy human individuals. Assay: immunoSEQ multiplex PCR; the TCRdb copy retains only in-frame clones and omits some. The table lists around 2.5 million clones, roughly 93% of them singletons. Sequenced: naive CD4+ T cells from PBMCs. Specified subset: CD45RA+ positively selected. The receptor set was obtained from a man between 18 and 29 years old in good health. Some clones in this sample may be carry-over from other donors' samples.

V and J are TRBV7-3 and TRBJ2-2, with 13 bases fitting TRBD2. This CDR3 spans 14 amino acids. The germline V gene has CDR1 SGHTA and CDR2 FQGTGA. The ends lost 6 bases at V and 6 bases at J; junction bases unmatched: 1. CDR3 loop: CASRGLAGAGELFF. The CDR3 region has the DNA TGTGCCAGCAGAGGACTAGCGGGAGCCGGGGAGCTGTTTTTT.

Points on this clone: Other nucleotide sequences in the sample specify the same CDR3. The J gene is TRBJ2-7, the V gene TRBV28; 8 nucleotides agree with TRBD1. The CDR3 runs to 13 residues. V was clipped by 5 bases and J by 3 bases; unmatched bases: 3. From germline, CDR1 is MDHEN and CDR2 SYDVKM. This CDR3 is CASSPGQGYEQYF. Written as DNA, the CDR3 is TGTGCCAGCAGTCCTGGACAGGGCTACGAGCAGTACTTC.

The chain recombines TRBV5-1 with TRBJ2-3, with a tentative D call TRBD2 (6 bases). V lost 4 bases and J lost 6, with 15 bases in between. Germline V gene data show CDR1 as SGHRS and CDR2 as YFSETQ. The CDR3 length is 14 residues. CDR3 nucleotides: TGCGCCAGCAGCCCTCGCCTACGGGGGGATACGCAGTATTTT. Its translation is CASSPRLRGDTQYF.

As for this clone: At the DNA level, this CDR3 is encoded by other sequences in the same sample as well. The gene calls are TRBV5-1 and TRBJ1-4, with a possible D match to TRBD1 (5 bases). V dropped 3 bases and J dropped 0 bases, with 9 bases sitting between them. This CDR3 comprises 15 residues. Germline-derived CDR1 and CDR2 are SGHRS and YFSETQ. DNA of the CDR3: TGCGCCAGCAGCTCGCAGGGTACAACTAATGAAAAACTGTTTTTT. Encoded protein: CASSSQGTTNEKLFF. Drawing the rest from reference TRBV5-1 and TRBJ1-4, the complete variable domain is KAGVTQTPRYLIKTRGQQVTLSCSPISGHRSVSWYQQTPGQGLQFLFEYFSETQRNKGNFPGRFSGRQFSNSRSEMNVSTLELGDSALYLCASSSQGTTNEKLFFGSGTQLSVL.

The chain couples TRBV5-1 to TRBJ2-3, with 7 bases identical to TRBD1. The V gene end was trimmed by 3 bases and the J gene end by 4 bases; junction bases not matched to a gene: 8. The germline V gene encodes CDR1 SGHRS and CDR2 YFSETQ. The CDR3 extends over 15 amino acids. The CDR3 DNA is TGCGCCAGCAGCTCCCAACAGGGGACCTCAGATACGCAGTATTTT. Translation gives CASSSQQGTSDTQYF. Full variable domain (remainder filled in from reference TRBV5-1 and TRBJ2-3): KAGVTQTPRYLIKTRGQQVTLSCSPISGHRSVSWYQQTPGQGLQFLFEYFSETQRNKGNFPGRFSGRQFSNSRSEMNVSTLELGDSALYLCASSSQQGTSDTQYFGPGTRLTVL.

The chain links TRBV7-2 to TRBJ1-1; 8 bases align to TRBD1. J was trimmed by 6 bases and V by 5 bases; bases with no gene match: 11. CDR3 length: 15 amino acids. Germline loops: CDR1 SGHTA, CDR2 FQGNSA. CDR3 nucleotide sequence: TGTGCCAGCAGCACGACCGGGACAGGTAAGGCTGAAGCTTTCTTT. It codes for CASSTTGTGKAEAFF.

This chain's CDR3 is CASRKTGGTEAFF. The CDR3 DNA sequence: TGTGCCAGCAGAAAGACAGGAGGAACTGAAGCTTTCTTT. The V and J genes are TRBV7-2 and TRBJ1-1, with D perhaps TRBD1 (6 bases). The V gene lost 6 bases and the J gene lost 5 bases, with 13 bases spanning the gap. Per germline, CDR1 SGHTA and CDR2 FQGNSA. CDR3 length: 13 residues.

The CDR3 DNA is TGCGCCAGCAGCCTATGGGCCTCGGGCAATCAGCCCCAGCATTTT. Protein sequence: CASSLWASGNQPQHF. This chain connects TRBV4-1 to TRBJ1-5; D is unclear. This CDR3 is built from 15 residues. The ends were cut back, 4 bases at V and 2 bases at J, with 12 bases in the middle. Germline loops: CDR1 MGHRA, CDR2 YSYEKL.

This clone is a singleton in its sample. The gene calls are TRBV4-2 and TRBJ2-5; D may correspond to TRBD1 or TRBD2 (5 bases each). From germline, CDR1 is LGHNA and CDR2 YNFKEQ. The CDR3 covers 17 residues. V lost 5 bases to trimming and J lost 3 bases, with 22 bases between them. CDR3 sequence reads: CASSEGDSGTGEETQYF. Here the CDR3 DNA reads TGTGCCAGCAGCGAAGGGGATTCCGGGACCGGTGAAGAGACCCAGTACTTC.

The chain employs TRBV15 and TRBJ1-1; no reliable D call. V gave up 0 bases and J gave up 5 bases, with 13 bases separating them. Germline V gene sequence: CDR1 LNHNV, CDR2 YYDKDF (reference sequence). The CDR3 extends over 15 amino acids. The CDR3 DNA sequence: TGTGCCACCAGCAGAGATCATGAGGGCTGGACTGAAGCTTTCTTT. Residues: CATSRDHEGWTEAFF.

The rearrangement uses TRBV13 and TRBJ2-3; D remains ambiguous. The CDR3 consists of 20 residues. Germline CDR1 reads PRHDT; CDR2 reads FYEKMQ (reference sequence). Deletions cut 4 bases from V and 2 bases from J, with 28 bases between. The CDR3 sequence: CASSSLTRLPLQYSTDTQYF. In DNA form, the CDR3 reads TGTGCCAGCAGCTCACTCACGAGGTTGCCCTTGCAGTATTCCACAGATACGCAGTATTTT.

The rearrangement links TRBV9 to TRBJ2-1; 8 bases are a match to TRBD2. V gave up 0 bases and J gave up 10 bases; unmatched junction bases: 18. Germline loops: CDR1 SGDLS, CDR2 YYNGEE. This CDR3 has 18 amino acids. CDR3 in DNA: TGTGCCAGCAGCGTAGCTACGATGGCTAGCGGGCTCCCCCTGGAGCAGTTCTTC. Translation gives CASSVATMASGLPLEQFF. The whole variable domain, filled in from reference TRBV9 and TRBJ2-1, reads DSGVTQTPKHLITATGQRVTLRCSPRSGDLSVYWYQQSLDQGLQFLIQYYNGEERAKGNILERFSAQQFPDLHSELNLSSLELGDSALYFCASSVATMASGLPLEQFFGPGTRLTVL.

This sequence joins TRBV6-5 and TRBJ1-1; D gene ambiguous. Trimming removed 7 bases from V and 5 bases from J, with 14 bases in between. The germline gives CDR1 MNHEY, CDR2 SVGAGI. There are 13 residues in the CDR3. The CDR3 DNA sequence: TGTGCCAGCATGAAGGGTGGATGGACTGAAGCTTTCTTT. This codes for CASMKGGWTEAFF.

The chain joins TRBV9 to TRBJ2-5, with TRBD1 matching over 9 bases. Germline CDR1 SGDLS, CDR2 YYNGEE. J was trimmed by 7 bases and V by 3 bases; bases with no gene match: 7. The CDR3 covers 14 residues. The CDR3 reads CASSEGTGTVTQYF. For the CDR3, the DNA is TGTGCCAGCAGCGAGGGGACAGGGACTGTGACCCAGTACTTC. The whole variable domain, filled in from reference TRBV9 and TRBJ2-5, reads DSGVTQTPKHLITATGQRVTLRCSPRSGDLSVYWYQQSLDQGLQFLIQYYNGEERAKGNILERFSAQQFPDLHSELNLSSLELGDSALYFCASSEGTGTVTQYFGPGTRLLVL.

The rearrangement uses TRBV4-3 and TRBJ2-5; D possibly corresponds to TRBD2 (7 bases). Per germline, CDR1 LGHNA and CDR2 YSLEER. V was shortened by 4 bases and J by 5 bases, with 14 bases between the two germline ends. The CDR3 spans 14 residues. The CDR3 sequence is CASSPRGGLETQYF. The CDR3 DNA follows: TGCGCCAGCAGCCCAAGGGGGGGACTGGAGACCCAGTACTTC.

The rearrangement joins TRBV7-8 to TRBJ1-1, with D hard to call. The V and J ends lost 1 base and 8 bases respectively, with 11 bases between them. The CDR3 loop spans 13 amino acids. CDR1 and CDR2 from the germline V gene are SGHVS and FQNEAQ. The chain's CDR3 is CASSLDRDLEAFF. As DNA, the CDR3 is TGTGCCAGCAGCTTAGATCGGGATTTAGAAGCTTTCTTT.

As regards this clone: The sample carries other DNA sequences with the same CDR3. The V and J genes are TRBV6-1 and TRBJ2-7; TRBD1 might be the D (6 bases). Germline V gene sequence: CDR1 MNHNS, CDR2 SASEGT. CDR3 length: 14 amino acids. Trimming took off 1 base at V and 3 bases at J, with 10 bases between the two ends. CDR3 in DNA: TGTGCCAGCAGTGAAGGAGGGGGTGGCTACGAGCAGTACTTC. Translation: CASSEGGGGYEQYF.

About this clone: This CDR3 is also generated by other DNA sequences in the sample. The J gene is TRBJ1-2, the V gene TRBV5-1; TRBD1 aligns across 7 bases. Per the germline V gene, CDR1 is SGHRS and CDR2 is YFSETQ. V gave up 3 bases and J gave up 2 bases; unmatched junction bases: 4. The CDR3 runs 14 residues. CDR3 bases: TGCGCCAGCAGCTCGGGACAGCCCAACTATGGCTACACCTTC. It translates to CASSSGQPNYGYTF.

This chain joins TRBV5-4 and TRBJ2-7; 8 positions match TRBD1. Germline V gene data show CDR1 as SGHNT and CDR2 as YYREEE (reference sequence). Losses at the gene ends were 0 bases for V and 6 bases for J; bases not matched to a gene: 8. This CDR3 is built from 15 residues. CDR3 loop: CASSLASDRGAEQYF. The CDR3 DNA is TGTGCCAGCAGCTTGGCCAGTGACAGGGGCGCCGAGCAGTACTTC. Full variable domain (remainder filled in from reference TRBV5-4 and TRBJ2-7): ETGVTQSPTHLIKTRGQQVTLRCSSQSGHNTVSWYQQALGQGPQFIFQYYREEENGRGNFPPRFSGLQFPNYSSELNVNALELDDSALYLCASSLASDRGAEQYFGPGTRLTVT.

V is TRBV6-5 and J is TRBJ2-7; D might be TRBD2 (6 bases). Looked up from germline, CDR1 is MNHEY and CDR2 is SVGAGI. The ends were cut back, 5 bases at V and 1 base at J, with 12 bases in the middle. The CDR3 sequence is 14 residues long. The CDR3 here is CASSVLGGSYEQYF. Written as DNA, the CDR3 is TGTGCCAGCAGTGTCCTCGGGGGATCCTACGAGCAGTACTTC.

The gene calls are TRBV6-5 and TRBJ2-7; no firm D call. The CDR3 is 15 amino acids. Trimming removed 6 bases from V and 0 bases from J, with 15 bases in between. From germline, CDR1 is MNHEY and CDR2 SVGAGI. The CDR3 DNA sequence: TGTGCCAGCAGCCGATATGGCCTGTCCTCCTACGAGCAGTACTTC. Translation gives CASSRYGLSSYEQYF.

The chain joins TRBV30 to TRBJ2-3; 12 nucleotides line up with TRBD2. Trimming removed 4 bases from V and 8 bases from J; junction bases left unmatched: 7. Per the germline V gene, CDR1 is GTSNPN and CDR2 is SVGIG (reference sequence). This CDR3 has 14 residues. The CDR3 DNA reads TGTGCCTGGACGGAACGGACTAGCGGGATTACGCAGTATTTT. Protein: CAWTERTSGITQYF.

V is TRBV6-5 and J is TRBJ1-5; D remains unclear. The V end was cut by 6 bases, the J end by 3 bases, with 6 bases between. Germline loops: CDR1 MNHEY, CDR2 SVGAGI. This CDR3 is 12 amino acids long. The CDR3 nucleotides read TGTGCCAGCAGGGCTAACAATCAGCCCCAGCATTTT. As protein: CASRANNQPQHF.

This clone was detected only once. J is TRBJ2-4 and V is TRBV5-1; the D is unclear. Germline CDR1 reads SGHRS; CDR2 reads YFSETQ. There are 12 residues in the CDR3. The V and J ends lost 0 bases and 5 bases respectively, with 3 bases between them. The CDR3 loop is CASSLEENIQYF. For the CDR3, the DNA is TGCGCCAGCAGCTTGGAGGAAAACATTCAGTACTTC.

This clone has more than one count but fewer than ten. The chain carries TRBV19 and TRBJ1-1; D gene uncertain. CDR3 length: 14 residues. V gave up 9 bases and J gave up 1 base, with 15 bases separating them. Germline V gene lookup returns CDR1 LNHDA and CDR2 SQIVND (reference sequence). CDR3 nucleotide sequence: TGTGCCAGCTGCGGCAGGCAACAGAACACTGAAGCTTTCTTT. It specifies CASCGRQQNTEAFF. The whole variable domain, remainder taken from reference TRBV19 and TRBJ1-1, is DGGITQSPKYLFRKEGQNVTLSCEQNLNHDAMYWYRQDPGQGLRLIYYSQIVNDFQKGDIAEGYSVSREKKESFPLTVTSAQKNPTAFYLCASCGRQQNTEAFFGQGTRLTVV.

V and J are TRBV7-9 and TRBJ2-7; perhaps TRBD1 as D (6 bases). Germline V gene data show CDR1 as SEHNR and CDR2 as FQNEAQ (reference sequence). This CDR3 contains 14 residues. V gave up 4 bases and J gave up 7 bases, with 17 bases separating them. CDR3 DNA: TGTGCCAGCAGCTCAGCGGCTCGCAGGGGTGAGCAGTACTTC. It specifies CASSSAARRGEQYF.

DNA for the CDR3: TGTGCCAGCAGTTTAAGGCGGGGACAGAGCTATGGCTACACCTTC. Amino acid sequence: CASSLRRGQSYGYTF. The chain recombines TRBV28 with TRBJ1-2; TRBD1 matches 7 bases. The CDR3 totals 15 residues. In germline, CDR1 is MDHEN, CDR2 SYDVKM. V shed 2 bases, J shed 4 bases, and the junction held 7 bases outside the gene matches.

This clone has only one observation. V usage is TRBV21-1 and J usage is TRBJ1-2; TRBD1 is taken as the D call from the table, unchecked against the DNA. TRBV21-1 is classified as a pseudogene. This CDR3 is built from 14 residues. The chain's CDR3 is CASSNRGLVYGYTF. Written as DNA, the CDR3 is TGTGCCAGCAGCAATAGGGGCCTAGTCTATGGCTACACCTTC.

The rearrangement joins TRBV18 to TRBJ2-3, with 8 bases that match TRBD1. CDR3 length: 15 amino acids. Germline V gene data show CDR1 as KGHSH and CDR2 as LQKENI. V shed 2 bases and J 2 bases; nucleotides not matched to a gene: 3. CDR3: CASSPDRGLTDTQYF. As DNA, the CDR3 is TGTGCCAGCTCACCAGACAGGGGACTCACAGATACGCAGTATTTT. The variable domain in full, completed from reference TRBV18 and TRBJ2-3, reads NAGVMQNPRHLVRRRGQEARLRCSPMKGHSHVYWYRQLPEEGLKFMVYLQKENIIDESGMPKERFSAEFPKEGPSILRIQQVVRGDSAAYFCASSPDRGLTDTQYFGPGTRLTVL.

This clone was detected a few times. The chain is built from TRBV5-1 and TRBJ1-2; 12 bases align to TRBD1. Trimming took 4 bases from V and 4 from J; bases not matched to a gene: 17. CDR1 is SGHRS and CDR2 is YFSETQ in the germline V gene. This CDR3 contains 19 residues. This CDR3 is CASSPAPRGQGALPYGYTF. In DNA, the CDR3 is TGCGCCAGCAGCCCGGCTCCCCGGGGACAGGGGGCGCTACCCTATGGCTACACCTTC.